One sample yielded the 16 T cell receptor beta chains listed below, sequenced in a study of cytomegalovirus exposure and HLA in healthy donors. PCR involved 60 Vbeta and 13 Jbeta primers. The table came from immunoSEQ multiplex PCR; TCRdb's copy has only in-frame clones and leaves some out. The sample consists of around 200,000 clones, approximately 80% of them appearing once. Sequenced material: PBMCs. The receptor source for this set is a girl under 10 years old in good health and CMV-seropositive.

The genes are TRBV7-9 and TRBJ2-1, with a weak D call TRBD2 (5 bases). This CDR3 is built from 12 residues. Germline assignment: CDR1 SEHNR and CDR2 FQNEAQ (reference sequence). V dropped 1 base and J dropped 10 bases, with 8 bases sitting between them. Here the CDR3 reads CASSLGGWEQFF. The CDR3 DNA sequence: TGTGCCAGCAGCTTAGGCGGGTGGGAGCAGTTCTTC.

V is TRBV19 and J is TRBJ1-5; tentatively, D is TRBD1 (6 bases). V shed 8 bases and J shed 4 bases, with 15 bases lying between them. CDR3 size: 14 residues. CDR1 and CDR2 (germline): LNHDA, SQIVND (reference sequence). CDR3 nucleotide sequence: TGTGCCAGTGGGTGGGGAACAGGGAATCAGCCCCAGCATTTT. This gives the protein CASGWGTGNQPQHF.

The V gene is TRBV6-5, the J gene TRBJ1-1, with 8 positions matching TRBD1. The junction had 9 bases not matched to a gene; V was cut back by 2 bases and J by 4 bases. Germline V gene lookup returns CDR1 MNHEY and CDR2 SVGAGI. The CDR3 has 16 residues. The CDR3 DNA follows: TGTGCCAGCAGTTACACCAGACAGGGGTTGGGCACTGAAGCTTTCTTT. It encodes CASSYTRQGLGTEAFF.

This clone was counted only a few times. This chain uses TRBV4-1 with TRBJ2-7; no firm D call. Germline V gene sequence: CDR1 MGHRA, CDR2 YSYEKL. Trimming took 0 bases from V and 4 from J, leaving 4 bases between them. The CDR3 loop spans 12 amino acids. CDR3 coding DNA: TGCGCCAGCAGCCAAGACTCGTACGAGCAGTACTTC. Its translation: CASSQDSYEQYF.

This chain uses TRBV5-6 with TRBJ1-5; 7 positions match TRBD1. CDR3 length: 17 residues. CDR1 SGHDT and CDR2 YYEEEE come from the germline V gene. V shed 0 bases and J 10 bases; nucleotides not matched to a gene: 16. CDR3 residues: CASSLAGDRHIRSPQHF. In DNA, the CDR3 is TGTGCCAGCAGCTTGGCGGGGGACAGACACATCAGGAGCCCCCAGCATTTT.

The J gene is TRBJ2-1, the V gene TRBV5-1; 9 bases align to TRBD2. Per the germline V gene, CDR1 is SGHRS and CDR2 is YFSETQ. V lost 0 bases, J lost 8 bases, and 6 bases stayed unmatched. The CDR3 loop spans 15 amino acids. The CDR3 loop is CASSLGSSGNDEQFF. For the CDR3, the DNA is TGCGCCAGCAGCTTGGGGTCTAGCGGGAACGATGAGCAGTTCTTC.

This clone was detected once. This chain connects TRBV6-5 to TRBJ2-3, with D perhaps matching TRBD1 (5 bases). CDR1 is MNHEY, CDR2 SVGAGI, per germline. This CDR3 is 15 amino acids long. V was clipped by 2 bases and J by 3 bases, with 12 bases between them. In DNA, the CDR3 is TGTGCCAGCAGTTACAGTCTTAAGGGGACAGATACGCAGTATTTT. It encodes CASSYSLKGTDTQYF.

V is TRBV4-1 and J is TRBJ2-2; D is possibly TRBD1 (6 bases). Trimming left V 0 bases short and J 2 bases short, with 10 bases between. The CDR3 consists of 16 residues. CDR1 is MGHRA, CDR2 YSYEKL, per germline. The CDR3 coding sequence is TGCGCCAGCAGCCAAGAGGACAGCTTTAACACCGGGGAGCTGTTTTTT. It is translated as CASSQEDSFNTGELFF.

The gene calls are TRBV27 and TRBJ2-5; possible D gene TRBD2, 5 bases. The J call is doubtful: the DNA matches TRBJ2-7 better. The CDR3 is made up of 13 amino acids. Per germline, CDR1 MNHEY and CDR2 SMNVEV (reference sequence). CDR3 amino acids: CASSVRETYEQYF. Written as DNA, the CDR3 is TGTGCCAGCAGTGTCCGGGAAACCTACGAGCAGTACTTC.

V is TRBV30 and J is TRBJ1-1; perhaps TRBD1 as D (6 bases). The CDR3 has 13 residues. The ends were cut back, 1 base at V and 7 bases at J, with 13 bases in the middle. CDR1 is GTSNPN, CDR2 SVGIG, per germline (reference sequence). The CDR3 DNA is TGTGCCTGGAGTGCCGGACAGTTGCTTGAAGCTTTCTTT. This gives the protein CAWSAGQLLEAFF.

This CDR3 is CASKSGGQTDTQYF. CDR3 DNA sequence: TGTGCCAGCAAGTCGGGGGGTCAGACGGATACGCAGTATTTT. The chain is built from TRBV6-5 and TRBJ2-3; 7 nucleotides align to TRBD2. The length of the CDR3 is 14 residues. With 7 bases clipped from V and 6 bases from J, the junction kept 10 bases outside the gene matches. Germline-derived CDR1 and CDR2 are MNHEY and SVGAGI.

The chain couples TRBV7-2 to TRBJ1-2; D ambiguous. The CDR3 is made up of 17 amino acids. Germline V gene lookup returns CDR1 SGHTA and CDR2 FQGNSA. Trimming removed 1 base at V and 5 bases at J, with 20 bases between. CDR3 DNA sequence: TGTGCCAGCAGCTTAGGGGCCCAGAACGTCCGCAATTATGGCTACACCTTC. Translated, it gives CASSLGAQNVRNYGYTF. Combining the CDR3 with reference TRBV7-2 and TRBJ1-2 gives the whole variable domain GAGVSQSPSNKVTEKGKDVELRCDPISGHTALYWYRQSLGQGLEFLIYFQGNSAPDKSGLPSDRFSAERTGGSVSTLTIQRTQQEDSAVYLCASSLGAQNVRNYGYTFGSGTRLTVV.

CDR3: CASSPRQFTGDGYTF. CDR3 DNA: TGTGCCAGCAGTCCTCGACAGTTTACCGGCGATGGCTACACCTTC. The chain uses TRBV28 and TRBJ1-2; D possibly corresponds to TRBD1 (5 bases). Germline V lookup: CDR1 MDHEN, CDR2 SYDVKM. V lost 5 bases, J lost 6 bases, and 19 bases lay in between. This CDR3 spans 15 amino acids.

The chain links TRBV9 to TRBJ1-2; D call uncertain. The CDR3 covers 13 residues. Germline V lookup: CDR1 SGDLS, CDR2 YYNGEE. V was cut by 1 base and J by 2 bases, with 6 bases left in between. The chain's CDR3 is CASSVPGNYGYTF. CDR3 bases: TGTGCCAGCAGCGTACCGGGGAACTATGGCTACACCTTC.

The CDR3 nucleotides read TGTGCCAGCAGCTTGGGGGGGACTACCCAAGAGACCCAGTACTTC. This translates into CASSLGGTTQETQYF. The chain links TRBV5-4 to TRBJ2-5; 7 nucleotides line up with TRBD2. The CDR3 spans 15 residues. The V segment lost 0 bases and the J segment 1 base; nucleotides outside the gene matches: 3. Germline V gene data show CDR1 as SGHNT and CDR2 as YYREEE (reference sequence).

The chain couples TRBV7-9 to TRBJ1-4; 8 bases are shared with TRBD1. This CDR3 contains 17 residues. The V gene's germline CDR1 is SEHNR and CDR2 FQNEAQ (reference sequence). V shed 6 bases, J shed 0 bases, and the junction held 9 bases outside the gene matches. CDR3 in amino acids: CASSTGTGLTTNEKLFF. CDR3 DNA: TGTGCCAGCAGTACCGGGACAGGCCTGACAACTAATGAAAAACTGTTTTTT.